These T cell receptor beta chains were read from a single sample in a study of Ad26.COV2.S vaccination and SARS-CoV-2 variants. Using immunoSEQ multiplex PCR, the repertoire was profiled, and TCRdb retains in-frame clones only, with some absent. The repertoire holds some 300,000 clones, with around 83% as singletons. This material consisted of peripheral blood, taken in a trial of Ad26.COV2.S vaccine versus placebo. The receptors stem from a person between 18 and 65 years old who received the Ad26.COV2.S COVID-19 vaccine or a placebo. The CDR3 runs from the conserved cysteine through the conserved F or W. D genes are given only for firm matches. Clone sizes are given selectively: once, few, many, or a class where the clone is expanded.

clone_size: NA
j_call: TRBJ2-1
d_call: TRBD2
v_call: TRBV6-2/TRBV6-3
cdr3_aa: CASSRTRGGAGEQFF
cdr3_nt: TGTGCCAGCAGTAGAACTCGCGGGGGGGCCGGGGAGCAGTTCTTC

clone_size: NA
j_call: TRBJ1-2
d_call: NA
v_call: TRBV30
cdr3_aa: CAWSNVRSPEELWGYTF
cdr3_nt: TGTGCCTGGAGTAACGTTCGGTCACCTGAGGAGTTGTGGGGCTACACCTTC

clone_size: NA
j_call: TRBJ1-2
d_call: NA
v_call: TRBV4-3
cdr3_aa: CASSQGRTGYTF
cdr3_nt: TGCGCCAGCAGCCAAGGACGGACCGGCTACACCTTC

clone_size: NA
j_call: TRBJ1-3
d_call: NA
v_call: TRBV18
cdr3_aa: CASSPHRGENTIYF
cdr3_nt: TGTGCCAGCTCACCCCACCGAGGGGAAAACACCATATATTTT

clone_size: NA
j_call: TRBJ1-3
d_call: NA
v_call: TRBV4-2
cdr3_aa: CASSQGAVIGGNTIYF
cdr3_nt: TGTGCCAGCAGCCAAGGGGCAGTCATAGGTGGAAACACCATATATTTT

clone_size: NA
j_call: TRBJ1-6
d_call: TRBD1
v_call: TRBV18
cdr3_aa: CASSPFGQGNSPLHF
cdr3_nt: TGTGCCAGCTCACCGTTCGGACAGGGGAATTCACCCCTCCACTTT

clone_size: NA
j_call: TRBJ2-2
d_call: NA
v_call: TRBV10-2
cdr3_aa: CASRRDTRTGELFF
cdr3_nt: TGCGCCAGCAGGCGGGACACACGAACCGGGGAGCTGTTTTTT

clone_size: few
j_call: TRBJ1-2
d_call: NA
v_call: TRBV7-2
cdr3_aa: CASSPTRDYYGYTF
cdr3_nt: TGTGCCAGCAGCCCGACGCGGGACTACTATGGCTACACCTTC

clone_size: NA
j_call: TRBJ1-2
d_call: NA
v_call: TRBV30
cdr3_aa: CAWIPTPRGWRNYGYTF
cdr3_nt: TGTGCCTGGATCCCCACCCCCAGGGGCTGGCGGAACTATGGCTACACCTTC

clone_size: NA
j_call: TRBJ2-1
d_call: TRBD2
v_call: TRBV3-1/TRBV3-2
cdr3_aa: CASSNPSGGANEQFF
cdr3_nt: TGTGCCAGCAGCAATCCTAGCGGGGGGGCAAATGAGCAGTTCTTC